The 15 T cell receptor beta chains in this list originate from one sample, sequenced in a study of a mutant IDH1 vaccine in newly diagnosed glioma. Time point meaning: week 11, during vaccination. Doses comprised 300 ug of mutant IDH1 20-mer peptide each, plus topical imiquimod. For these receptors, no antigen is known. Using immunoSEQ multiplex PCR, the repertoire was profiled, and TCRdb retains in-frame clones only, with some absent. This table has roughly 120,000 clones, 80% appearing once. The sample here was PBMCs, taken from a glioma patient whose treatment included an IDH1 peptide vaccine. The source of these receptors is a man aged 35 to 55 with glioma.

This chain uses TRBV7-2 with TRBJ1-1; D uncertain. The CDR3 contains 15 residues. Germline-derived CDR1 and CDR2 are SGHTA and FQGNSA. Trimming cost V 1 base and J 1 base, with 10 bases left between them. CDR3 in amino acids: CASSLELGWNTEAFF. DNA of the CDR3: TGTGCCAGCAGCTTAGAACTGGGATGGAACACTGAAGCTTTCTTT.

This chain joins TRBV28 and TRBJ2-3, with a weak D call TRBD2 (5 bases). Germline loops: CDR1 MDHEN, CDR2 SYDVKM. Trimming shortened V by 2 bases and J by 7 bases, and 16 bases separated the two germline ends. There are 15 residues in the CDR3. CDR3 in amino acids: CASSLERTIRNTQYF. The CDR3 DNA follows: TGTGCCAGCAGTTTAGAGCGGACGATTAGGAATACGCAGTATTTT.

V usage is TRBV5-6 and J usage is TRBJ2-5, with unresolved D. The CDR3 sequence is 12 residues long. Germline loops: CDR1 SGHDT, CDR2 YYEEEE. V lost 0 bases, J lost 1 base, and 1 base lay in between. The CDR3 sequence is CASSLAQETQYF. For the CDR3, the DNA is TGTGCCAGCAGCTTGGCCCAAGAGACCCAGTACTTC.

The V and J genes are TRBV4-1 and TRBJ2-5, with 7 bases that match TRBD2. CDR3 size: 14 residues. The trim removed 0 bases at V and 5 bases at J, leaving 3 bases unmatched. Germline V gives CDR1 MGHRA, CDR2 YSYEKL. This CDR3 reads CASSQESGAETQYF. The CDR3 nucleotides are TGCGCCAGCAGCCAAGAGAGCGGGGCGGAGACCCAGTACTTC.

The J gene is TRBJ2-7, the V gene TRBV28; 10 positions match TRBD2. The CDR3 consists of 17 residues. Germline lookup yields CDR1 MDHEN and CDR2 SYDVKM. After removal of 1 base from V and 0 bases from J, the junction contained 6 bases not matched to a gene. The DNA of the CDR3 is TGTGCCAGCAGTTTATTGACTAGCGGGTCTAGCTCCTACGAGCAGTACTTC. This sequence encodes CASSLLTSGSSSYEQYF. Full variable domain (outside the CDR3, taken from reference TRBV28 and TRBJ2-7): DVKVTQSSRYLVKRTGEKVFLECVQDMDHENMFWYRQDPGLGLRLIYFSYDVKMKEKGDIPEGYSVSREKKERFSLILESASTNQTSMYLCASSLLTSGSSSYEQYFGPGTRLTVT.

This clone was counted only a few times. The rearrangement joins TRBV4-3 to TRBJ2-7; tentative D call: TRBD1 (6 bases). Germline V lookup: CDR1 LGHNA, CDR2 YSLEER. The CDR3 is made up of 16 amino acids. Trimming shortened V by 0 bases and J by 4 bases, and 16 bases separated the two germline ends. The CDR3 region is CASSQEANRAEYEQYF. In DNA form, the CDR3 reads TGCGCCAGCAGCCAAGAGGCTAACAGGGCTGAATACGAGCAGTACTTC.

The chain couples TRBV5-1 to TRBJ2-1; TRBD1 or TRBD2 may be the D gene (7 bases each). In germline, CDR1 is SGHRS, CDR2 YFSETQ. CDR3 size: 16 residues. Trimming stripped 4 bases from V and 6 bases from J, with 20 bases between. CDR3 nucleotides: TGCGCCAGCAGCACCCGACAGGGAGGGAAGGGCAATGAGCAGTTCTTC. It yields the protein CASSTRQGGKGNEQFF.

For the CDR3, the DNA is TGTGCCAGCAGCTTAGAATCGGGGGCCGGGGAGCTGTTTTTT. Protein sequence: CASSLESGAGELFF. V and J are TRBV11-3 and TRBJ2-2, with TRBD2 as a possible D gene (6 bases). The CDR3 covers 14 residues. V dropped 0 bases and J dropped 6 bases, with 8 bases sitting between them. In germline, CDR1 is SGHNT, CDR2 YENEEA.

The chain has TRBV11-1 and TRBJ1-1, with D possibly being TRBD1 (5 bases). Trimming removed 5 bases at V and 0 bases at J, with 16 bases between. The length of the CDR3 is 16 residues. Germline V gene sequence: CDR1 SGHAT, CDR2 FQDESV (reference sequence). The CDR3: CASSPMGGAMNTEAFF. The CDR3 DNA reads TGTGCCAGCAGCCCCATGGGAGGGGCAATGAACACTGAAGCTTTCTTT. Filled out from reference TRBV11-1 and TRBJ1-1, the complete variable domain reads EAEVAQSPRYKITEKSQAVAFWCDPISGHATLYWYRQILGQGPELLVQFQDESVVDDSQLPKDRFSAERLKGVDSTLKIQPAELGDSAMYLCASSPMGGAMNTEAFFGQGTRLTVV.

The chain couples TRBV7-2 to TRBJ2-2; D possibly corresponds to TRBD2 (6 bases). The length of the CDR3 is 15 residues. Germline CDR1 is SGHTA and CDR2 is FQGNSA. V lost 3 bases and J 5 bases, leaving 13 bases between the germline ends. CDR3 loop: CASSLNGGGTGELFF. DNA for the CDR3: TGTGCCAGCAGCTTGAACGGGGGTGGGACCGGGGAGCTGTTTTTT.

Turning to this clone: This specimen includes other DNA sequences encoding the same CDR3. This chain links TRBV19 with TRBJ2-1; a weak D match, TRBD1 (6 bases). Germline CDR1 LNHDA, CDR2 SQIVND (reference sequence). V lost 6 bases, J lost 0 bases, and 12 bases lay in between. This CDR3 is built from 15 residues. The CDR3 protein is CASRLDRSSYNEQFF. The CDR3 nucleotides read TGTGCCAGTAGGTTAGACAGGAGCTCCTACAATGAGCAGTTCTTC.

V usage is TRBV12-1 and J usage is TRBJ2-1; the table's D call, TRBD2, has no DNA check behind it. TRBV12-1 is a recognized pseudogene. The CDR3 spans 17 residues. DNA for the CDR3: TGTGCCAGCAGCTTTGCCGGGGGACTAGCAATATACAATGAGCAGTTCTTC. Amino acid sequence: CASSFAGGLAIYNEQFF.

The CDR3 sequence: CASSSAGDEQYF. In DNA form, the CDR3 reads TGTGCCAGCAGCTCAGCAGGGGACGAGCAGTACTTC. This sequence joins TRBV7-2 and TRBJ2-7; possibly TRBD1 for D (6 bases). V shed 4 bases and J shed 5 bases, with 9 bases lying between them. The CDR3 is made up of 12 amino acids. Germline CDR1 is SGHTA and CDR2 is FQGNSA.

This clone was found many times. The rearrangement uses TRBV2 and TRBJ1-1, with D possibly matching TRBD1 (6 bases). CDR1 and CDR2 from the germline V gene are SNHLY and FYNNEI. Trimming pared 7 bases from V and 4 bases from J, leaving 13 bases between. The CDR3 is 13 amino acids. The CDR3: CASNPQGPTEAFF. The CDR3 coding sequence is TGTGCCAGCAACCCTCAGGGGCCCACTGAAGCTTTCTTT.

The genes are TRBV4-2 and TRBJ2-1; the match to TRBD2 covers 10 bases. This CDR3 region has 16 residues. Germline V lookup: CDR1 LGHNA, CDR2 YNFKEQ. Trimming removed 0 bases from V and 7 bases from J; junction bases left unmatched: 6. The CDR3 reads CASSQETSGVLNEQFF. In nucleotides, the CDR3 is TGTGCCAGCAGCCAAGAAACTAGCGGGGTCCTAAATGAGCAGTTCTTC.